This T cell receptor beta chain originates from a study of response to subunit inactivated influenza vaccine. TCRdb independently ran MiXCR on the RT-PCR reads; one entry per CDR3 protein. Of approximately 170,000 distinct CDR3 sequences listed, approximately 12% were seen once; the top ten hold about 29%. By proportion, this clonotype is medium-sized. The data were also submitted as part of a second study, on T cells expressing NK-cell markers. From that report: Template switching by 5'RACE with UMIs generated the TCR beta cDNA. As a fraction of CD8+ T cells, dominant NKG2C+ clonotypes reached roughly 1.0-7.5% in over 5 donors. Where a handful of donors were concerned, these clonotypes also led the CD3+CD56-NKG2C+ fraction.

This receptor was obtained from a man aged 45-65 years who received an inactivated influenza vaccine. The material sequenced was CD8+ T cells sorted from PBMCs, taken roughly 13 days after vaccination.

The CDR3 DNA reads as TGTGCCAGCAGTGGGGAGACAGGGTACAACACCGGGGAGCTGTTTTTT. Amino acid sequence: CASSGETGYNTGELFF. The rearrangement links TRBV27 to TRBJ2-2, with TRBD1 matching 7 bases. Trimming cost V 5 bases and J 2 bases; bases outside gene matches: 8. This CDR3 comprises 16 residues. Germline V lookup: CDR1 MNHEY, CDR2 SMNVEV (reference sequence).